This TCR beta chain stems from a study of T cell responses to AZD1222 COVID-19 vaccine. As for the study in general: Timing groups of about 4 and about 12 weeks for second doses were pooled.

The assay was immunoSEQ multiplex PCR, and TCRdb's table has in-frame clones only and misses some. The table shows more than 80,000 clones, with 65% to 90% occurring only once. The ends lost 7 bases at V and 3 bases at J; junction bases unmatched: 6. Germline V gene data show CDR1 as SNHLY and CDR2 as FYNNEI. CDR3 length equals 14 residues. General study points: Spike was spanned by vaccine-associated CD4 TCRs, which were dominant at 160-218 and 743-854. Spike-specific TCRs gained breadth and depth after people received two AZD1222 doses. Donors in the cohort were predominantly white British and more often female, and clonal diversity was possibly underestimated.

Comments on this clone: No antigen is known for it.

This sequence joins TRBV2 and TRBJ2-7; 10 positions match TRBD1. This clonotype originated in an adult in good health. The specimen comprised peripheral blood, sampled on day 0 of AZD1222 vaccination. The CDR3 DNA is TGTGCCAGCATGAGGACAGGGGGGAGCTACGAGCAGTACTTC. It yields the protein CASMRTGGSYEQYF.